The 32 T cell receptor beta chains below come from one sample, sequenced in a study of T-cell reconstitution after alpha-beta-depleted transplantation in children. Using unique molecular identifiers, the investigators prepared the TCRbeta library. TCRdb passed the PCR reads through MiXCR, listing each CDR3 protein once. The sample gives fewer than 700,000 distinct CDR3 sequences, 10% to 15% of which show up once; 2% to 2.5% is in the top ten. Specimen: PBMCs, mostly from graft donor cells, collected 360 days after TCRalphabeta/CD19-depleted stem cell transplant. The receptors were sampled from a male patient between 10 and 17 years old who had a stem cell transplant for acute myeloid leukemia, so the T cells may come from the graft donor.

The chain joins TRBV20-1 to TRBJ2-3; the D call may be TRBD1 or TRBD2 (5 bases each). The germline V gene has CDR1 DFQATT and CDR2 SNEGSKA (reference sequence). V shed 1 base and J shed 5 bases, with 19 bases lying between them. CDR3 length: 16 amino acids. The CDR3 region is CSARGPLGGKRDTQYF. CDR3 bases: TGCAGTGCTAGAGGGCCCCTTGGGGGAAAAAGAGATACGCAGTATTTT.

This rearrangement joins TRBV20-1 to TRBJ2-4; D remains ambiguous. V was cut by 6 bases and J by 0 bases, with 12 bases left in between. There are 14 residues in the CDR3. CDR1 is DFQATT and CDR2 is SNEGSKA in the germline V gene (reference sequence). As DNA, the CDR3 is TGCAGTGCCCATAAGGCGGCAGCCAAAAACATTCAGTACTTC. Encoded protein: CSAHKAAAKNIQYF.

This chain uses TRBV11-2 with TRBJ2-1, with D possibly matching TRBD1 (6 bases). V was clipped by 5 bases and J by 8 bases, with 19 bases between them. Germline assignment: CDR1 SGHAT and CDR2 FQNNGV. CDR3 length: 15 amino acids. For the CDR3, the DNA is TGTGCCAGCAGCCCGGGACACTCGCTGGGGGATGAGCAGTTCTTC. Amino acids: CASSPGHSLGDEQFF.

This clonotype was seen ten or more times. The CDR3 loop reads CASSYSLGRGSAYEQYF. Written as DNA, the CDR3 is TGTGCCAGCAGTTACTCCCTCGGTCGCGGGAGTGCTTACGAGCAGTACTTC. The rearrangement uses TRBV6-5 and TRBJ2-7; the match to TRBD2 covers 7 bases. The CDR3 runs 17 residues. After removal of 0 bases from V and 4 bases from J, the junction contained 12 bases not matched to a gene. Germline V gives CDR1 MNHEY, CDR2 SVGAGI.

The rearrangement links TRBV4-2 to TRBJ2-1; a possible D gene is TRBD2 (6 bases). The CDR3 contains 16 residues. V lost 0 bases, J lost 3 bases, and 12 bases lay in between. Germline loops: CDR1 LGHNA, CDR2 YNFKEQ. The CDR3 protein is CASSQEVAGYYNEQFF. CDR3 in DNA: TGTGCCAGCAGCCAAGAAGTCGCGGGGTACTACAATGAGCAGTTCTTC.

The chain employs TRBV7-3 and TRBJ2-7; 7 nucleotides line up with TRBD1. The CDR3 has 17 residues. Trimming took 5 bases from V and 4 from J; bases not matched to a gene: 17. Germline V gene lookup returns CDR1 SGHTA and CDR2 FQGTGA. CDR3 loop: CASSREPPYRGFYEQYF. The CDR3 region has the DNA TGTGCCAGCAGCCGAGAACCCCCGTACAGGGGTTTTTACGAGCAGTACTTC.

This clonotype was seen a handful of times. V is TRBV5-6 and J is TRBJ2-1; 8 positions match TRBD2. Germline CDR1 reads SGHDT; CDR2 reads YYEEEE. The CDR3 is 17 residues long. Unmatched junction bases numbered 17, after V lost 2 bases and J lost 10 bases. The CDR3 nucleotides are TGTGCCAGCAGCTTTGGTTTCGGGGTAGCGGGATTAGAGGAGCAGTTCTTC. This codes for CASSFGFGVAGLEEQFF.

This clonotype was recorded at least ten times. The rearrangement links TRBV28 to TRBJ2-7; D is possibly TRBD1 (6 bases). The CDR3 loop spans 14 amino acids. Germline CDR1 MDHEN, CDR2 SYDVKM. Trimming shortened V by 5 bases and J by 2 bases, and 13 bases separated the two germline ends. CDR3 coding DNA: TGTGCCAGCAGTCCCCCGGCAGGGGCCTACGAGCAGTACTTC. Its protein product is CASSPPAGAYEQYF. The whole variable domain, remainder taken from reference TRBV28 and TRBJ2-7, is DVKVTQSSRYLVKRTGEKVFLECVQDMDHENMFWYRQDPGLGLRLIYFSYDVKMKEKGDIPEGYSVSREKKERFSLILESASTNQTSMYLCASSPPAGAYEQYFGPGTRLTVT.

This clonotype was seen a few times. The junction departs from the called germline gene at one end, perhaps through a read error. This rearrangement joins TRBV7-7 to TRBJ2-7; 9 bases line up with TRBD1. Germline assignment: CDR1 SSHAT and CDR2 FNYEAQ (reference sequence). The CDR3 extends over 16 amino acids. CDR3 nucleotide sequence: TGTGCTAGCAGCTACCGGGGACAGGGATTAAGGGGCGAGCAGTACTTC. Its protein product is CASSYRGQGLRGEQYF.

The rearrangement joins TRBV25-1 to TRBJ2-1; TRBD1 agrees at 7 bases. Germline CDR1 and CDR2: MGHDK and SYGVNS. Trimming took 5 bases from V and 8 from J; bases not matched to a gene: 3. The CDR3 contains 12 residues. In DNA form, the CDR3 reads TGTGCCAGCAGTCAGGGGGTCCATGAGCAGTTCTTC. This translates into CASSQGVHEQFF.

This clonotype appeared a few times. The gene calls are TRBV7-2 and TRBJ2-7; TRBD1 agrees at 7 bases. After removal of 3 bases from V and 0 bases from J, the junction contained 5 bases not matched to a gene. Per germline, CDR1 SGHTA and CDR2 FQGNSA. The CDR3 spans 15 residues. The CDR3 region has the DNA TGTGCCAGCAGCTTCAGGGGGACCCGCTCCTACGAGCAGTACTTC. Protein: CASSFRGTRSYEQYF.

The rearrangement joins TRBV20-1 to TRBJ2-5; 14 bases line up with TRBD2. V trimming: 6 bases; J trimming: 9 bases; junction bases outside the gene matches: 6. The CDR3 covers 13 residues. Germline V gene data show CDR1 as DFQATT and CDR2 as SNEGSKA (reference sequence). The CDR3 DNA reads as TGCAGTGCGACGGGACTAGCGGGAGTGGCCCAGTACTTC. Amino acids: CSATGLAGVAQYF.

On this clonotype itself: This may arise from a read error, as a much more abundant clone is one base away. This sequence joins TRBV4-2 and TRBJ2-1; D is uncertain. The V gene lost 1 base and the J gene lost 5 bases, with 15 bases spanning the gap. The CDR3 consists of 16 residues. Per germline, CDR1 LGHNA and CDR2 YNFKEQ. CDR3 sequence (DNA): TGTGCCAGCAGCCAAGTGTCGAGCGTATCGAACAATGAGCAGTTCTTC. Protein sequence: CASSQVSSVSNNEQFF.

This chain connects TRBV27 to TRBJ2-5, with 7 nucleotides matching TRBD1. Germline CDR1 and CDR2: MNHEY and SMNVEV (reference sequence). The CDR3 loop spans 15 amino acids. J lost 4 bases, V lost 9 bases, and 14 bases had no gene match. The CDR3 reads CASKTQGGRGETQYF. CDR3 DNA sequence: TGTGCCAGTAAAACACAAGGGGGCCGGGGAGAGACCCAGTACTTC.

Note on this clonotype: Being one base from a much bigger clone, this may be a read error. The chain combines TRBV28 with TRBJ2-7; D is unresolved. V lost 4 bases and J lost 4, with 14 bases in between. The V gene's germline CDR1 is MDHEN and CDR2 SYDVKM. The CDR3 extends over 14 amino acids. The chain's CDR3 is CASSSPNRPYEQYF. As DNA, the CDR3 is TGTGCCAGCAGTTCGCCGAACAGACCTTACGAGCAGTACTTC.

J is TRBJ2-1 and V is TRBV11-2; D is uncertain. V was shortened by 3 bases and J by 0 bases, with 21 bases between the two germline ends. This CDR3 region has 19 residues. Germline assignment: CDR1 SGHAT and CDR2 FQNNGV. CDR3 sequence (DNA): TGTGCCAGCAGCTTCCGCCCGGTTTCAGTACGGAGCTCCTACAATGAGCAGTTCTTC. Encoded protein: CASSFRPVSVRSSYNEQFF.

This clonotype was recorded only once. The CDR3 DNA reads TGCGCCAGCAGCTCGGGGGCTAGCGGAGAGACCCAGTACTTC. It translates to CASSSGASGETQYF. V usage is TRBV5-1 and J usage is TRBJ2-5, with D maybe TRBD2 (7 bases). The CDR3 sequence is 14 residues long. With 3 bases removed from V and 4 bases from J, the gap between germline ends came to 13 bases. Germline V gene data show CDR1 as SGHRS and CDR2 as YFSETQ.

The sample holds a few counts of this clonotype. V gene TRBV24-1 combines with J gene TRBJ2-1; 9 bases are a match to TRBD2. Germline V gene sequence: CDR1 KGHDR, CDR2 SFDVKD. V lost 4 bases, J lost 8 bases, and 11 bases stayed unmatched. This CDR3 comprises 16 residues. The chain's CDR3 is CATSDPLAGVKDEQFF. For the CDR3, the DNA is TGTGCCACCAGTGACCCTTTAGCGGGAGTCAAGGATGAGCAGTTCTTC.

The gene calls are TRBV20-1 and TRBJ1-5; perhaps TRBD1 as D (6 bases). The CDR3 contains 15 residues. V was pared by 3 bases and J by 4 bases, with 16 bases between. CDR1 DFQATT and CDR2 SNEGSKA come from the germline V gene (reference sequence). The CDR3 nucleotides are TGCAGTGCTAGCCGGGACACGGTGGTTAATCAGCCCCAGCATTTT. It codes for CSASRDTVVNQPQHF.

The rearrangement links TRBV6-5 to TRBJ2-7, with TRBD2 matching 8 bases. The CDR3 totals 17 residues. J gave up 6 bases and V 0 bases, and 13 bases lay outside the gene matches. From germline, CDR1 is MNHEY and CDR2 SVGAGI. The CDR3 nucleotides read TGTGCCAGCAGTTACTCGAAACTAGCGGTAGGACTGGGCGAGCAGTACTTC. Translating it yields CASSYSKLAVGLGEQYF.

The J gene is TRBJ2-5, the V gene TRBV5-8, with TRBD1 as a possible D gene (5 bases). The length of the CDR3 is 15 residues. V shed 4 bases and J shed 4 bases, with 17 bases lying between them. CDR1 and CDR2 (germline): SGHTS, YDEGEE. CDR3 in DNA: TGTGCCAGCAGCATCAGGATGACAGAAGGAGAGACCCAGTACTTC. It yields the protein CASSIRMTEGETQYF.

This clonotype was counted a few times. This chain links TRBV25-1 with TRBJ2-7, with D uncertain. This CDR3 spans 16 amino acids. Trimming removed 1 base from V and 0 bases from J, with 13 bases in between. CDR1 and CDR2 (germline): MGHDK, SYGVNS. The CDR3: CASSEFGSPSSYEQYF. DNA of the CDR3: TGTGCCAGCAGTGAATTTGGCTCTCCGAGCTCCTACGAGCAGTACTTC.

This clonotype was seen a few times. The rearrangement uses TRBV28 and TRBJ1-1, with TRBD1 as a possible D gene (5 bases). CDR1 and CDR2 (germline): MDHEN, SYDVKM. The V gene lost 6 bases and the J gene lost 5 bases, with 13 bases spanning the gap. The CDR3 is 13 amino acids. The CDR3 here is CASRQGGGTEAFF. CDR3 nucleotide sequence: TGTGCCAGCAGGCAGGGTGGAGGTACTGAAGCTTTCTTT.

This CDR3 reads CATSRDQRQGATQYF. Written as DNA, the CDR3 is TGTGCCACCAGCAGAGATCAAAGGCAGGGGGCGACCCAGTACTTC. This rearrangement joins TRBV15 to TRBJ2-5; 8 nucleotides line up with TRBD1. V shed 0 bases and J 7 bases; nucleotides not matched to a gene: 7. Looked up from germline, CDR1 is LNHNV and CDR2 is YYDKDF (reference sequence). The CDR3 loop spans 15 amino acids.

J is TRBJ2-2 and V is TRBV19; no definite D call. The germline V and J ends were trimmed by 7 bases and 8 bases, with 14 bases remaining between them. Looked up from germline, CDR1 is LNHDA and CDR2 is SQIVND (reference sequence). The CDR3 consists of 13 residues. The CDR3 sequence is CASTLVRTGELFF. CDR3 bases: TGTGCCAGTACTCTGGTCCGTACTGGGGAGCTGTTTTTT. Full variable domain (missing parts from reference TRBV19 and TRBJ2-2): DGGITQSPKYLFRKEGQNVTLSCEQNLNHDAMYWYRQDPGQGLRLIYYSQIVNDFQKGDIAEGYSVSREKKESFPLTVTSAQKNPTAFYLCASTLVRTGELFFGEGSRLTVL.

The J gene is TRBJ2-7, the V gene TRBV28, with TRBD1 matching over 8 bases. J was trimmed by 1 base and V by 6 bases; bases with no gene match: 8. CDR3 length equals 15 residues. The V gene's germline CDR1 is MDHEN and CDR2 SYDVKM. CDR3 in DNA: TGTGCCAGCAGCACGGACAGGGAGGCTTCCTACGAGCAGTACTTC. This sequence encodes CASSTDREASYEQYF.

This clonotype was seen a handful of times. The chain couples TRBV5-1 to TRBJ2-4, with D hard to call. The CDR3 is 15 amino acids. In germline, CDR1 is SGHRS, CDR2 YFSETQ. V was cut by 4 bases and J by 4 bases, with 15 bases left in between. The chain's CDR3 is CASSHSDPGKNIQYF. Here the CDR3 DNA reads TGCGCCAGCAGCCACTCGGACCCCGGGAAAAACATTCAGTACTTC.

The CDR3 bases are TGCAGCGCCACTGACGGCACAGATACGCAGTATTTT. Protein product: CSATDGTDTQYF. The V and J genes are TRBV29-1 and TRBJ2-3; no clear D. Germline CDR1 is SQVTM and CDR2 is ANQGSEA. Trimming took off 7 bases at V and 1 base at J, with 9 bases between the two ends. The CDR3 totals 12 residues.

The chain employs TRBV10-3 and TRBJ1-1; possibly TRBD1 for D (6 bases). Germline values: CDR1 ENHRY, CDR2 SYGVKD. The CDR3 spans 14 residues. V was clipped by 11 bases and J by 3 bases, with 19 bases between them. The CDR3 loop is CAAQSRGADTEAFF. The CDR3, as DNA: TGTGCCGCTCAGTCACGGGGGGCGGACACTGAAGCTTTCTTT.

The table lists this clonotype with a few counts. The rearrangement links TRBV27 to TRBJ2-5; 9 bases line up with TRBD2. The junction had 10 bases not matched to a gene; V was cut back by 4 bases and J by 1 base. Germline loops: CDR1 MNHEY, CDR2 SMNVEV (reference sequence). The CDR3 length is 17 residues. In DNA form, the CDR3 reads TGTGCCAGCAGTTCCCCGAAAGGACTAGCGTCCCAAGAGACCCAGTACTTC. Amino acid sequence: CASSSPKGLASQETQYF.

This clonotype was detected ten times or more. This chain uses TRBV20-1 with TRBJ2-5; D is perhaps TRBD2 (6 bases). The CDR3 is made up of 14 amino acids. The germline V and J ends were trimmed by 1 base and 5 bases, with 14 bases remaining between them. Per germline, CDR1 DFQATT and CDR2 SNEGSKA (reference sequence). The CDR3 DNA follows: TGCAGTGCTAGAGGGGACTCGGCTAGGGAGACCCAGTACTTC. Protein product: CSARGDSARETQYF.

This clonotype was picked up many times. The V call is TRBV28, the J call TRBJ2-3; TRBD1 aligns across 7 bases. The J segment lost 0 bases and the V segment lost 4 bases, leaving 10 bases of the junction unmatched. The CDR3 runs to 17 residues. From germline, CDR1 is MDHEN and CDR2 SYDVKM. CDR3 sequence: CASSSLTGRISTDTQYF. For the CDR3, the DNA is TGTGCCAGCAGTTCCCTGACAGGGCGAATTAGCACAGATACGCAGTATTTT.